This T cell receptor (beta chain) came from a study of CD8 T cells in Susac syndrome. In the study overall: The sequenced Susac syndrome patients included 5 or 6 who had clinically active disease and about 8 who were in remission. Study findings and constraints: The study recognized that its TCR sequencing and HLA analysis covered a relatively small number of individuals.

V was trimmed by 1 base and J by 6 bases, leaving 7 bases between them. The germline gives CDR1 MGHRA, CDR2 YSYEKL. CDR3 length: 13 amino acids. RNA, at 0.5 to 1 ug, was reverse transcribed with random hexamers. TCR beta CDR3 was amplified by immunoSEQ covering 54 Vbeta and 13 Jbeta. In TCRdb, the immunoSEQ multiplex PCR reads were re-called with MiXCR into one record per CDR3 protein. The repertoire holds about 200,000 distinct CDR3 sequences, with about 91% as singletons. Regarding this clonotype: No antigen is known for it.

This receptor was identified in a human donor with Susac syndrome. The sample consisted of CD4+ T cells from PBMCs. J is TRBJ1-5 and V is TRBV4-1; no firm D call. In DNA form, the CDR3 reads TGCGCCAGCAGCCAAGTAATATTTCAGCCCCAGCATTTT. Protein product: CASSQVIFQPQHF.